The source of this T cell receptor beta chain is a study of beta chain features in type 1 diabetes. Across the study: Across every sample, around 100,000,000 sorted cells were examined in total.

Since all of the isolated RNA was reverse transcribed, expressed TCRB transcripts were what got sequenced. Generated by immunoSEQ multiplex PCR, the TCRdb table keeps only in-frame clones and is missing some. The table has 220,000 or so clones, under 70% seen once; the top ten hold 0.053%. One heparinised blood draw averaging roughly 120 mL was given by each donor. Cells sorted by CD45RO/CCR7/CD25/CD127/CD95/CD27 comprised CD4+ naive, central memory, regulatory and stem cell-like memory cells. Each population that was sorted was more than 98% pure. CDR3 length: 18 residues. From germline, CDR1 is SGHTA and CDR2 FQGNSA. V was clipped by 4 bases and J by 1 base; unmatched bases: 11.

Sample: naive CD4+ T cells from blood. The genes are TRBV7-2 and TRBJ2-1; 9 bases line up with TRBD1. The sequence came from a man aged 30 to 39 in good health. The DNA for the CDR3 is TGTGCCAGCAGCTGGAGAGGGACAGGGTTTGAGTCCTACAATGAGCAGTTCTTC. It yields the protein CASSWRGTGFESYNEQFF.